This T cell receptor (beta chain) was sequenced during a study of post-analysis software for immune sequencing data. General study findings and limits: F-measure co-clustering was strong for batch-matched samples. Patients used about 5 TRBV segments, including TRBV5-6, TRBV5-1 and TRBV20-1, more often than controls. Relative to controls, patients with multiple sclerosis showed significantly lower normalized Chao1 diversity.

On this clonotype: The antigen is undetermined.

Between the trimmed V and J ends, which lost 3 bases and 1 base, there was a span of 17 bases. CDR1 and CDR2 from the germline V gene are SGHRS and YFSETQ. The CDR3 consists of 18 residues. The authors incorporated unique molecular identifiers into the TCR beta cDNA libraries. The authors obtained 400,000 to 600,000 cDNA molecules from approximately 1 to 10 million T cells. One entry per CDR3 protein, called by TCRdb with MiXCR from the PCR reads. The data show some 690,000 distinct CDR3 sequences, around 60% seen once. This sequence joins TRBV5-1 and TRBJ2-6; D might be TRBD1 (6 bases). This TCR was recovered from a girl aged 2 to 9 with multiple sclerosis. Material: blood. The CDR3 region is CASSSRQVLRSGANVLTF. The DNA for the CDR3 is TGCGCCAGCAGCTCCCGACAGGTTCTGCGATCTGGGGCCAACGTCCTGACTTTC.